The T cell receptor (beta chain) described here comes from a study of vaccination and CD4 T cells after COVID-19. Study-level information: The cells in question were stimulated using overlapping spike peptides derived from SARS-CoV-2, HCoV-NL63, HCoV-OC43 and HCoV-229E.

Note on this clonotype: Its target is unknown.

Treatment given: approximately 9-day PBMC culture with coronavirus spike peptide pools or control peptides (ViraFEST assay). This CDR3 region has 15 residues. The V gene's germline CDR1 is KGHDR and CDR2 SFDVKD. Trimming cost V 4 bases and J 6 bases, with 15 bases left between them. At the Johns Hopkins FTIC core, DNA taken from cultured CD4+ T cells was sequenced by way of the Oncomine TCR Beta short-read assay. TCRdb re-derived calls from the PCR reads in MiXCR, one entry per CDR3 protein. The sample contains about 12,000 distinct CDR3 sequences, approximately 61% of which appear only once. This chain joins TRBV24-1 and TRBJ2-1, with TRBD1 as a possible D gene (6 bases). The source material was CD4+ T cells from blood, cultured in vitro, sampled before SARS-CoV-2 vaccination. This TCR was recovered from a human donor who had recovered from COVID-19. CDR3 residues: CATSDPRGRGNEQFF. The CDR3 DNA follows: TGTGCCACCAGTGACCCCCGGGGCAGGGGCAATGAGCAGTTCTTC.